What follows describes a single TCR beta chain. What this receptor recognizes is not known. Base qualities are not recorded, but no much larger clone differs from it by a single base. This entry belongs to a study of blood T cell repertoires in COVID-19 (TCRdb year 2020). A note on the overall study: Samples covering the acute and convalescent phases of COVID-19 were provided by collaborators in the United States, Italy and Spain. The samples were drawn from two sources: the first 160 participants of the ongoing ImmuneRACE study, and 1,254 subjects contributed by 6 global collaborators. Subjects who had been exposed to COVID-19, were actively infected with it, or had recovered from it provided the deeply sampled blood TCRbeta repertoires that made up the dataset. The sample metadata nearly always contained a de-identified subject ID, COVID-19 status, age in years and sex. The repertoires were released in a freely available public database intended as a resource for research on the immune response to SARS-CoV-2. The prospective study material was composed of cDNA or gDNA derived from T cells, B-cell-depleted T cells, or PBMCs. Where available, HLA class I and class II types were taken from metadata supplied by the sample provider and were not determined by assay-based typing.

Including cysteine and phenylalanine, the CDR3 has 12 amino acids. CDR3 DNA only is kept here, 36 bases in frame from base 1. V is clipped by 6 bases and J by 1 base, and the sequence between their germline boundaries is 6 bases long. CDR1 and CDR2 (LGHNT, FRNRAP) derive from the germline V gene. TCRbeta CDR3 regions were amplified from genomic DNA by means of the immunoSEQ Assay, a bias-controlled multiplex PCR. As for the authors' bioinformatics: The number of nucleated cells in each sample was estimated by amplification of reference gene primers within the assay. To quantify the absolute abundance of each unique TCRbeta CDR3 rearrangement, sequence reads were collapsed and filtered. For each sample, productive Simpson clonality was calculated as the square root of Simpson's diversity index across productive rearrangements. TCRdb limited this immuneACCESS table to in-frame rearrangements with V and J called. A share of clones is missing; checked studies link under half to unresolved V genes, and the rest is unexplained. The D gene and trimming were derived from the DNA, and the V and J assignments and clone size from that table. The sample table contains about 50,000 clones; only one count was recorded for 85% to 90% of them. In total, the top ten clones hold 25% to 35% of the sample.

Results and caveats for the whole study, not just this receptor: Clinical and demographic metadata were provided uncurated, with the amount varying by source and participant.

Collaborating institutions collected whole blood in K2EDTA tubes following their own protocols. For TCRbeta analysis, collaborator samples were shipped as frozen whole blood, as isolated PBMCs, or as DNA extracted from either sample type. This TCR derives from a human donor in a cohort sampled during active COVID-19. This chain joins TRBV12-5 to TRBJ1-2; the D gene lacks a confident call. Specimen: peripheral blood. Here is the DNA: TGTGCTAGTGGCCACAGTAACTATGGCTACACCTTC. This is translated as CASGHSNYGYTF.